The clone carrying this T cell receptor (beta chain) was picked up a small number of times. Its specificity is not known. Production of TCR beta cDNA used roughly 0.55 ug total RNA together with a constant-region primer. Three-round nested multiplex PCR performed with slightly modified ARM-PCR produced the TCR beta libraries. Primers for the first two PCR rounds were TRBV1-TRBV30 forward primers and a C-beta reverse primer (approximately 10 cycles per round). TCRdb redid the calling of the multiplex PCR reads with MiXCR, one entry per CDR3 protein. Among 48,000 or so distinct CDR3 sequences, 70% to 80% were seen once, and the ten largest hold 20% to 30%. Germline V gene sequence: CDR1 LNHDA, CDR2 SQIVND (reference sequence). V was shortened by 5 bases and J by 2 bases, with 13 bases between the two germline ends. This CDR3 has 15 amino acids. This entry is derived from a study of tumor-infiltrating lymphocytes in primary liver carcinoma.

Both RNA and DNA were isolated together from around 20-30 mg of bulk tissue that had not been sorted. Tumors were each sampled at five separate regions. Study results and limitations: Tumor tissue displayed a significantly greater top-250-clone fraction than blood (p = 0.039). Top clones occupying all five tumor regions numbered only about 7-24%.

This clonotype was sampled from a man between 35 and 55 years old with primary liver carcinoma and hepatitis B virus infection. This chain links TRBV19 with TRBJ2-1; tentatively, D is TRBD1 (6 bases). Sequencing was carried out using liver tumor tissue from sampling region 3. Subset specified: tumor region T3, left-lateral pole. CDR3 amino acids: CASSPVTGPYNEQFF. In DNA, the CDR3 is TGTGCCAGTAGTCCAGTAACAGGGCCCTACAATGAGCAGTTCTTC.